The rows below give T cell receptor beta chains drawn from one sample of a study of blood T cell repertoires in COVID-19. The repertoire was sequenced with immunoSEQ multiplex PCR; TCRdb's copy has only in-frame clones and lacks some. This table holds more than 110,000 clones, approximately 80% found once. Sequenced material: PBMCs or T cells enriched from blood (not recorded which). The origin of the receptors is a woman in her forties or fifties who had recovered from COVID-19. Both conserved end residues are part of each CDR3. Fields, in order: V gene, clone size, D gene, J gene, CDR3 protein, CDR3 DNA. A D gene is named only where the DNA matches it firmly. Rows may omit the clone size; those that give it use once, few, many or a size class.

v_gene: TRBV6-2/TRBV6-3; abundance: NA; d_gene: NA; j_gene: TRBJ1-1; CDR3aa: CASTPAGYTEAFF; CDR3nt: TGTGCCAGCACCCCGGCAGGGTACACTGAAGCTTTCTTT
v_gene: TRBV28; abundance: once; d_gene: NA; j_gene: TRBJ1-1; CDR3aa: CASSFRSAEAFF; CDR3nt: TGTGCCAGCAGTTTTCGGTCGGCTGAAGCTTTCTTT
v_gene: TRBV27; abundance: once; d_gene: TRBD1; j_gene: TRBJ2-7; CDR3aa: CASSLSVGQATYEQYF; CDR3nt: TGTGCCAGCAGTTTATCGGTTGGACAGGCTACCTACGAGCAGTACTTC
v_gene: TRBV19; abundance: few; d_gene: TRBD2; j_gene: TRBJ2-1; CDR3aa: CASSILTSGGNEQFF; CDR3nt: TGTGCCAGTAGTATATTGACTAGCGGGGGGAATGAGCAGTTCTTC
v_gene: TRBV7-3; abundance: NA; d_gene: NA; j_gene: TRBJ1-3; CDR3aa: CASSLTQGSTIYF; CDR3nt: TGTGCCAGCAGCCTCACCCAGGGATCGACCATATATTTT
v_gene: TRBV24-1; abundance: NA; d_gene: TRBD1; j_gene: TRBJ2-5; CDR3aa: CATGQGSQETQYF; CDR3nt: TGTGCCACCGGACAGGGTAGTCAAGAGACCCAGTACTTC
v_gene: TRBV3-1/TRBV3-2; abundance: NA; d_gene: TRBD1; j_gene: TRBJ1-6; CDR3aa: CASSQVEVTGLNSPLHF; CDR3nt: TGTGCCAGCAGCCAAGTAGAGGTGACAGGGCTGAATTCACCCCTCCACTTT
v_gene: TRBV28; abundance: NA; d_gene: TRBD1; j_gene: TRBJ1-5; CDR3aa: CASRSSGTGSNQPQHF; CDR3nt: TGTGCCAGCAGGTCCTCCGGGACAGGGAGCAATCAGCCCCAGCATTTT
v_gene: TRBV9; abundance: NA; d_gene: NA; j_gene: TRBJ2-4; CDR3aa: CASSVASGSHIQYF; CDR3nt: TGTGCCAGCAGCGTAGCTTCCGGGTCGCACATTCAGTACTTC
v_gene: TRBV6-6; abundance: NA; d_gene: TRBD2; j_gene: TRBJ2-3; CDR3aa: CASSYTSGSTDTQYF; CDR3nt: TGTGCCAGCAGTTACACTAGCGGGAGCACAGATACGCAGTATTTT
v_gene: TRBV5-1; abundance: NA; d_gene: TRBD1; j_gene: TRBJ2-7; CDR3aa: CASSRDRVDEQYF; CDR3nt: TGCGCCAGCAGCCGGGACAGGGTGGACGAGCAGTACTTC
v_gene: TRBV6-5; abundance: NA; d_gene: NA; j_gene: TRBJ1-3; CDR3aa: CASTPVRRNTIYF; CDR3nt: TGTGCCAGCACCCCCGTCAGGAGAAACACCATATATTTT
v_gene: TRBV7-9; abundance: NA; d_gene: NA; j_gene: TRBJ2-1; CDR3aa: CASSSGQPSIYNEQFF; CDR3nt: TGTGCCAGCAGCTCAGGACAGCCTTCCATCTACAATGAGCAGTTCTTC
v_gene: TRBV27; abundance: once; d_gene: NA; j_gene: TRBJ1-2; CDR3aa: CASSLIFRGPNYGYTF; CDR3nt: TGTGCCAGCAGTTTAATTTTCCGAGGCCCTAACTATGGCTACACCTTC
v_gene: TRBV28; abundance: NA; d_gene: TRBD1; j_gene: TRBJ2-4; CDR3aa: CASSSGQGTKNIQYF; CDR3nt: TGTGCCAGCAGCTCCGGACAGGGGACCAAAAACATTCAGTACTTC
v_gene: TRBV11-3; abundance: NA; d_gene: TRBD2; j_gene: TRBJ2-1; CDR3aa: CASSPNPPPSGGAHEQFF; CDR3nt: TGTGCCAGCAGCCCAAACCCCCCGCCTAGCGGGGGGGCCCATGAGCAGTTCTTC
v_gene: TRBV12-3/TRBV12-4; abundance: NA; d_gene: NA; j_gene: TRBJ1-6; CDR3aa: CASTLGVSPLHF; CDR3nt: TGTGCCAGCACCCTAGGGGTTTCACCCCTCCACTTT
v_gene: TRBV11-2; abundance: NA; d_gene: TRBD1; j_gene: TRBJ2-2; CDR3aa: CASIRTGRSGELFF; CDR3nt: TGTGCCAGCATCCGGACAGGAAGGTCAGGGGAGCTGTTTTTT
v_gene: TRBV3-1/TRBV3-2; abundance: NA; d_gene: TRBD1; j_gene: TRBJ1-3; CDR3aa: CASSRKVQGVVSGNTIYF; CDR3nt: TGTGCCAGCAGCCGAAAGGTGCAGGGGGTGGTCTCTGGAAACACCATATATTTT
v_gene: TRBV28; abundance: NA; d_gene: TRBD1; j_gene: TRBJ1-4; CDR3aa: CASRGTGPTNEKLFF; CDR3nt: TGTGCCAGCAGGGGGACAGGACCAACTAATGAAAAACTGTTTTTT
v_gene: TRBV7-9; abundance: NA; d_gene: TRBD1; j_gene: TRBJ1-2; CDR3aa: CASSAGTGTYGYTF; CDR3nt: TGTGCCAGCAGCGCCGGGACAGGAACCTATGGCTACACCTTC
v_gene: TRBV21-1; abundance: NA; d_gene: NA; j_gene: TRBJ2-3; CDR3aa: CASSKDGVTDTQYF; CDR3nt: TGTGCCAGCAGCAAAGACGGGGTCACAGATACGCAGTATTTT
v_gene: TRBV5-1; abundance: few; d_gene: NA; j_gene: TRBJ1-5; CDR3aa: CASSPDGVSNQPQHF; CDR3nt: TGCGCCAGCAGCCCGGACGGGGTAAGCAATCAGCCCCAGCATTTT
v_gene: TRBV24-1; abundance: NA; d_gene: TRBD1; j_gene: TRBJ2-3; CDR3aa: CATSDGPTGWTDTQYF; CDR3nt: TGTGCCACCAGTGATGGTCCGACAGGGTGGACAGATACGCAGTATTTT
v_gene: TRBV6-6; abundance: NA; d_gene: TRBD1; j_gene: TRBJ1-3; CDR3aa: CASSLQGEGNTIYF; CDR3nt: TGTGCCAGCAGTTTACAGGGGGAGGGAAACACCATATATTTT
v_gene: TRBV2; abundance: NA; d_gene: NA; j_gene: TRBJ1-2; CDR3aa: CASTQNYGYTF; CDR3nt: TGTGCCAGCACACAGAACTATGGCTACACCTTC
v_gene: TRBV6-5; abundance: few; d_gene: TRBD2; j_gene: TRBJ2-3; CDR3aa: CASTSGGGTDTQYF; CDR3nt: TGTGCCAGCACTAGCGGGGGAGGCACAGATACGCAGTATTTT
v_gene: TRBV7-9; abundance: NA; d_gene: TRBD1; j_gene: TRBJ2-2; CDR3aa: CASSSGQGYTGELFF; CDR3nt: TGTGCCAGCAGCTCAGGACAGGGTTACACCGGGGAGCTGTTTTTT
v_gene: TRBV18; abundance: NA; d_gene: NA; j_gene: TRBJ1-1; CDR3aa: CASSPQRRNTEAFF; CDR3nt: TGTGCCAGCTCACCACAGAGGCGGAACACTGAAGCTTTCTTT
v_gene: TRBV10-3; abundance: NA; d_gene: TRBD2; j_gene: TRBJ2-5; CDR3aa: CASRLGLAGETQYF; CDR3nt: TGTGCCAGCCGCCTGGGACTAGCGGGAGAGACCCAGTACTTC
v_gene: TRBV28; abundance: NA; d_gene: NA; j_gene: TRBJ2-6; CDR3aa: CASSLYGQSGANVLTF; CDR3nt: TGTGCCAGCAGTTTATACGGACAGTCTGGGGCCAACGTCCTGACTTTC
v_gene: TRBV5-4; abundance: NA; d_gene: TRBD1; j_gene: TRBJ1-1; CDR3aa: CASSLGQGSRTEAFF; CDR3nt: TGTGCCAGCAGCTTGGGACAGGGAAGTCGAACTGAAGCTTTCTTT
v_gene: TRBV6-5; abundance: NA; d_gene: TRBD1; j_gene: TRBJ1-1; CDR3aa: CASSKTGGLNTEAFF; CDR3nt: TGTGCCAGCAGTAAAACAGGGGGGCTGAACACTGAAGCTTTCTTT
v_gene: TRBV2; abundance: NA; d_gene: NA; j_gene: TRBJ2-3; CDR3aa: CASDRHEDTQYF; CDR3nt: TGTGCCAGCGACAGGCACGAAGATACGCAGTATTTT
v_gene: TRBV15; abundance: NA; d_gene: NA; j_gene: TRBJ1-4; CDR3aa: CATSIDQAEKLFF; CDR3nt: TGTGCCACCAGCATAGACCAGGCTGAAAAACTGTTTTTT
v_gene: TRBV7-9; abundance: NA; d_gene: TRBD2; j_gene: TRBJ2-5; CDR3aa: CASSLPSSGGAIGETQYF; CDR3nt: TGTGCCAGCAGCTTACCCTCTAGCGGGGGGGCCATCGGAGAGACCCAGTACTTC
v_gene: TRBV2; abundance: NA; d_gene: TRBD1; j_gene: TRBJ2-7; CDR3aa: CASNRDSYSYEQYF; CDR3nt: TGTGCCAGCAATCGGGACAGCTACTCCTACGAGCAGTACTTC
v_gene: TRBV9; abundance: NA; d_gene: NA; j_gene: TRBJ2-5; CDR3aa: CASSGTWGGQPQETQYF; CDR3nt: TGTGCCAGCAGCGGAACCTGGGGGGGACAACCACAAGAGACCCAGTACTTC
v_gene: TRBV24-1; abundance: once; d_gene: NA; j_gene: TRBJ2-1; CDR3aa: CATSAPSSGEQFF; CDR3nt: TGTGCCACCAGTGCCCCATCCAGTGGTGAGCAGTTCTTC
v_gene: TRBV5-5; abundance: NA; d_gene: TRBD1; j_gene: TRBJ1-5; CDR3aa: CASSSGQGGAYSNQPQHF; CDR3nt: TGTGCCAGCAGCTCGGGACAGGGGGGGGCTTATAGCAATCAGCCCCAGCATTTT
v_gene: TRBV5-1; abundance: NA; d_gene: NA; j_gene: TRBJ1-2; CDR3aa: CASSLAANYGYTF; CDR3nt: TGCGCCAGCAGCTTGGCAGCGAACTATGGCTACACCTTC
v_gene: TRBV4-2; abundance: NA; d_gene: NA; j_gene: TRBJ1-2; CDR3aa: CASSHARENGYTF; CDR3nt: TGTGCCAGCAGCCACGCCCGAGAGAATGGCTACACCTTC
v_gene: TRBV10-1; abundance: once; d_gene: TRBD2; j_gene: TRBJ2-2; CDR3aa: CASSGLAGPGELFF; CDR3nt: TGCGCCAGCTCGGGACTAGCGGGGCCCGGGGAGCTGTTTTTT
v_gene: TRBV7-6; abundance: NA; d_gene: NA; j_gene: TRBJ1-1; CDR3aa: CASSKIQNTEAFF; CDR3nt: TGTGCCAGCAGTAAGATACAGAACACTGAAGCTTTCTTT
v_gene: TRBV5-6; abundance: NA; d_gene: TRBD1; j_gene: TRBJ1-5; CDR3aa: CASSFRTGGGNQPQHF; CDR3nt: TGTGCCAGCAGCTTCCGGACAGGGGGCGGGAATCAGCCCCAGCATTTT
v_gene: TRBV7-3; abundance: NA; d_gene: TRBD2; j_gene: TRBJ2-3; CDR3aa: CASSRPASGDYTDTQYF; CDR3nt: TGTGCCAGCAGCAGACCGGCTAGCGGGGATTACACAGATACGCAGTATTTT
v_gene: TRBV4-2; abundance: NA; d_gene: NA; j_gene: TRBJ1-5; CDR3aa: CASSQDPGRLGWNQPQHF; CDR3nt: TGTGCCAGCAGCCAAGATCCAGGGCGATTGGGGTGGAATCAGCCCCAGCATTTT
v_gene: TRBV27; abundance: NA; d_gene: TRBD1; j_gene: TRBJ1-1; CDR3aa: CASSLLTGATEAFF; CDR3nt: TGTGCCAGCAGTTTACTGACAGGGGCCACTGAAGCTTTCTTT
v_gene: TRBV7-2; abundance: NA; d_gene: NA; j_gene: TRBJ1-1; CDR3aa: CASSRPRVGMNTEAFF; CDR3nt: TGTGCCAGCAGCCGCCCCAGGGTGGGGATGAACACTGAAGCTTTCTTT
v_gene: TRBV6-4; abundance: NA; d_gene: NA; j_gene: TRBJ1-1; CDR3aa: CASSEIGEGQNTEAFF; CDR3nt: TGTGCCAGCAGTGAAATCGGGGAGGGGCAGAACACTGAAGCTTTCTTT
v_gene: TRBV27; abundance: NA; d_gene: NA; j_gene: TRBJ1-5; CDR3aa: CASNWAGKSISNQPQHF; CDR3nt: TGTGCCAGCAATTGGGCAGGGAAGTCGATAAGCAATCAGCCCCAGCATTTT
v_gene: TRBV12-3/TRBV12-4; abundance: few; d_gene: NA; j_gene: TRBJ2-2; CDR3aa: CASSFRAGELFF; CDR3nt: TGTGCCAGCAGTTTTCGGGCCGGGGAGCTGTTTTTT
v_gene: TRBV29-1; abundance: few; d_gene: NA; j_gene: TRBJ1-5; CDR3aa: CSVAGYNQPQHF; CDR3nt: TGCAGCGTTGCGGGGTACAATCAGCCCCAGCATTTT
v_gene: TRBV7-9; abundance: once; d_gene: TRBD2; j_gene: TRBJ2-1; CDR3aa: CASSLGGAGGDEQFF; CDR3nt: TGTGCCAGCAGCTTAGGAGGAGCGGGGGGTGATGAGCAGTTCTTC
v_gene: TRBV7-3; abundance: NA; d_gene: TRBD1; j_gene: TRBJ1-6; CDR3aa: CASSLGGTDYNSPLHF; CDR3nt: TGTGCCAGCAGCTTAGGCGGGACAGATTATAATTCACCCCTCCACTTT
v_gene: TRBV14; abundance: NA; d_gene: NA; j_gene: TRBJ2-1; CDR3aa: CASSRASTRSQFF; CDR3nt: TGTGCCAGCAGCCGAGCCTCGACGCGGAGCCAGTTCTTC
v_gene: TRBV7-9; abundance: NA; d_gene: NA; j_gene: TRBJ2-3; CDR3aa: CASSRDIDTQYF; CDR3nt: TGTGCCAGCAGCCGGGACATCGATACGCAGTATTTT
v_gene: TRBV29-1; abundance: NA; d_gene: NA; j_gene: TRBJ1-4; CDR3aa: CSVESRATNEKLFF; CDR3nt: TGCAGCGTTGAAAGCCGTGCAACTAATGAAAAACTGTTTTTT
v_gene: TRBV7-8; abundance: NA; d_gene: TRBD1; j_gene: TRBJ1-6; CDR3aa: CASSLDPLRTGEVSPLHF; CDR3nt: TGTGCCAGCAGCTTAGACCCTTTGAGGACAGGGGAGGTTTCACCCCTCCACTTT